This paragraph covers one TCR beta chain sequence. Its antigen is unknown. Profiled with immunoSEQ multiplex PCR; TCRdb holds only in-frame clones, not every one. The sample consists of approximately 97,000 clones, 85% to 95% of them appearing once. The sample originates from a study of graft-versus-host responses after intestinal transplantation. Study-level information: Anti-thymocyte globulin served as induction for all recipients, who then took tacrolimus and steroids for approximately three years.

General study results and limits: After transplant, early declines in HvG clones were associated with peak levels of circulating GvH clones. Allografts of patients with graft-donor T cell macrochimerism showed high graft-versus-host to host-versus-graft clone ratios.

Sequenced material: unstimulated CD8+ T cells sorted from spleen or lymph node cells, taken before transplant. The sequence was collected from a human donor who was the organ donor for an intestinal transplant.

In nucleotides, the CDR3 is TGTGCCAGCAGTTACGGACTAGGCTCCTACGAGCAGTACTTC. Translated, it gives CASSYGLGSYEQYF. The V and J genes are TRBV6-5 and TRBJ2-7; 7 bases fit TRBD2. CDR1 and CDR2 from the germline V gene are MNHEY and SVGAGI. V trimming: 2 bases; J trimming: 0 bases; junction bases outside the gene matches: 1. The CDR3 sequence is 14 residues long.